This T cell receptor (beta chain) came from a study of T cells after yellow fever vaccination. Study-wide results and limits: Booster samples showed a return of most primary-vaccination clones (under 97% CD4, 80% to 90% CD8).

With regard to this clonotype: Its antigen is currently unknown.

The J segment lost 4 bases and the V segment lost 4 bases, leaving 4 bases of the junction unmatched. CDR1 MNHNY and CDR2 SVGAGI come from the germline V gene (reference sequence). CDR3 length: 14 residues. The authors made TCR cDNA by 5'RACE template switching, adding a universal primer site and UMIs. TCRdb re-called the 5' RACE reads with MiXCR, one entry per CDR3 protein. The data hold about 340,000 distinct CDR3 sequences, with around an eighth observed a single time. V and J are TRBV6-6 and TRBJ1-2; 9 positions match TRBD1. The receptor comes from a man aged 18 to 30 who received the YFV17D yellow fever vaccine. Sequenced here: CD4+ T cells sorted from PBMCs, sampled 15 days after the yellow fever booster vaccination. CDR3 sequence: CASSLLTGGYGYTF. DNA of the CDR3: TGTGCCAGCAGTTTGTTGACAGGGGGCTATGGCTACACCTTC.